This entry features one TCR beta chain sequence. This entry is derived from a study of patients and donors after allogeneic stem cell transplantation. The CDR3 totals 15 residues. V lost 7 bases, J lost 6 bases, and 10 bases stayed unmatched. From germline, CDR1 is ENHRY and CDR2 SYGVKD. One entry per CDR3 protein, called by TCRdb with MiXCR from the RT-PCR reads. The sample contains some 960,000 distinct CDR3 sequences, under 20% of which appear only once. The TCR originated in a human donor who was either an allogeneic HSCT recipient or a stem cell or donor lymphocyte infusion donor (not recorded which). It is not recorded whose cells these are; they may come from a transplant donor. The chain joins TRBV10-3 to TRBJ2-1, with 9 bases that match TRBD1. The sequenced material came from blood, either unsorted or a sorted T cell fraction (not recorded which). The chain's CDR3 is CAITTRTGARNEQFF. As DNA, the CDR3 is TGTGCCATCACCACCCGGACAGGGGCGCGCAATGAGCAGTTCTTC.